The 28 T cell receptor delta chains below come from one sample, sequenced in a study of Vδ1+ human thymocytes. Sequences come from RNA converted to cDNA by reverse transcription. Multiplex PCR used pooled V-gene forward primers and a constant-region reverse primer to amplify CDR3s. TCRdb used CATT to re-call clones from the multiplex PCR reads. The data show about 50,000 delta-chain clones, roughly 16% seen once. Study observations and caveats: In the thymus, TRG and TRD repertoires looked highly polyclonal with Gaussian CDR3 lengths.

These receptors' antigens are unknown. Specimen: Vdelta1+ gamma-delta thymocytes from the thymus. Regarding subset: FACS-sorted CD3+ TCRalphabeta- TCRVdelta1+ TCRVdelta2- thymocytes. The receptors originated from a girl in the first two years of life who had congenital heart surgery.

This clone was picked up one time. At one boundary the junction diverges from the germline segment, which might be a read error. Other nucleotide sequences in the sample specify the same CDR3. The V call is TRAV29/DV5, the J call TRDJ1; 12 positions agree with TRDD3. This CDR3 is 18 amino acids long. Germline lookup yields CDR1 NSMFDY and CDR2 ISSIKDK. The CDR3 DNA sequence: TGTGCCGCAAGCGAAGTAGCCGTACTGGGGGATACTGGCGATAAACTCATCTTT. As protein: CAASEVAVLGDTGDKLIF. Full variable domain (remainder filled in from reference TRAV29/DV5 and TRDJ1): DQQVKQNSPSLSVQEGRISILNCDYTNSMFDYFLWYKKYPAEGPTFLISISSIKDKNEDGRFTVFLNKSAKHLSLHIVPSQPGDSAVYFCAASEVAVLGDTGDKLIFGKGTRVTVEP.

The chain has TRDV1 and TRDJ1; D is unclear. Germline-derived CDR1 and CDR2 are TSWWSYY and QGS. The CDR3 runs to 18 residues. V shed 6 bases and J shed 6 bases, with 29 bases lying between them. The CDR3 coding sequence is TGTGCTCTTGGAGACAAGTCTCTTTCTTCGTCCTGCGCGAATAAACTCATCTTT. Amino acids: CALGDKSLSSSCANKLIF.

The chain combines TRDV1 with TRDJ1, with 8 nucleotides matching TRDD3. Germline CDR1 TSWWSYY, CDR2 QGS. The CDR3 sequence is 24 residues long. J was trimmed by 1 base and V by 5 bases; bases with no gene match: 33. CDR3 loop: CALGPPSPSWGYISLPVATDKLIF. For the CDR3, the DNA is TGTGCTCTTGGGCCACCTTCCCCCAGCTGGGGATACATATCCCTACCCGTCGCCACCGATAAACTCATCTTT.

This clone was seen more than once but under ten times. V gene TRDV1 combines with J gene TRDJ1, with 8 bases fitting TRDD3. Germline-derived CDR1 and CDR2 are TSWWSYY and QGS. The V gene end was trimmed by 4 bases and the J gene end by 5 bases; junction bases not matched to a gene: 30. The CDR3 sequence is 22 residues long. The CDR3 here is CALGAPLRLLTGGLPSRDKLIF. Written as DNA, the CDR3 is TGTGCTCTTGGGGCACCTCTACGCCTGCTTACTGGGGGTCTCCCCTCACGGGATAAACTCATCTTT.

The chain uses TRDV1 and TRDJ1, with D uncertain. Trimming cost V 0 bases and J 0 bases, with 17 bases left between them. The CDR3 consists of 18 residues. CDR1 and CDR2 (germline): TSWWSYY, QGS. The CDR3 region is CALGELPGRVEDTDKLIF. The CDR3 region has the DNA TGTGCTCTTGGGGAACTACCCGGCCGCGTAGAGGACACCGATAAACTCATCTTT.

This sequence joins TRDV2 and TRDJ1, with 9 bases fitting TRDD3. The CDR3 loop spans 20 amino acids. Germline trimming cut 3 bases from V and 0 bases from J; bases unmatched to any gene: 19. Germline loops: CDR1 GEAIGNYY, CDR2 EKD. The CDR3, as DNA: TGTGCCTGTGACGGGGGAAATACTGGGGGAGACTCTCCGTACACCGATAAACTCATCTTT. Its translation is CACDGGNTGGDSPYTDKLIF.

A few counts support this clone. V and J are TRDV1 and TRDJ1; 8 positions agree with TRDD3. Germline values: CDR1 TSWWSYY, CDR2 QGS. The V segment lost 3 bases and the J segment 0 bases; nucleotides outside the gene matches: 24. This CDR3 region has 22 residues. The chain's CDR3 is CALGDAFTTPQVGDRYTDKLIF. DNA for the CDR3: TGTGCTCTTGGGGACGCGTTTACGACCCCGCAGGTGGGGGATCGGTACACCGATAAACTCATCTTT.

Only a few counts were recorded for this clone. The genes are TRDV1 and TRDJ1, with 10 bases fitting TRDD3. The CDR3 has 17 amino acids. The ends lost 3 bases at V and 0 bases at J; junction bases unmatched: 7. Germline loops: CDR1 TSWWSYY, CDR2 QGS. DNA of the CDR3: TGTGCTCTTGGGGAGAGGGGGATACGCTCGTACACCGATAAACTCATCTTT. As protein: CALGERGIRSYTDKLIF.

There are a few counts of this clone. The identical CDR3 is also encoded by other nucleotide sequences in the sample. This chain links TRDV1 with TRDJ1, with 13 nucleotides matching TRDD3. The V gene end was trimmed by 4 bases and the J gene end by 8 bases; junction bases not matched to a gene: 13. This CDR3 is built from 17 residues. Germline values: CDR1 TSWWSYY, CDR2 QGS. The CDR3 coding sequence is TGTGCTCTTGGGGGCCACTGGGGGATACGAAGGTTCGACAAACTCATCTTT. Translation: CALGGHWGIRRFDKLIF.

The chain is built from TRDV2 and TRDJ1, with TRDD3 matching 9 bases. CDR1 GEAIGNYY and CDR2 EKD come from the germline V gene. The CDR3 runs to 21 residues. The V gene end was trimmed by 2 bases and the J gene end by 9 bases; junction bases not matched to a gene: 30. CDR3 in amino acids: CACDSRAVGLGEIGAGEELIF. The CDR3 DNA reads TGTGCCTGTGACAGCAGAGCGGTGGGACTGGGGGAAATAGGCGCCGGTGAGGAACTCATCTTT.

This chain uses TRDV1 with TRDJ1; D is perhaps TRDD2 (6 bases). V lost 2 bases and J 0 bases, leaving 37 bases between the germline ends. This CDR3 has 24 residues. The germline V gene has CDR1 TSWWSYY and CDR2 QGS. CDR3 protein: CALGESLFPSQPLGLGDHTDKLIF. As DNA, the CDR3 is TGTGCTCTTGGGGAATCCTTATTCCCTTCCCAGCCGTTGGGGCTAGGGGACCACACCGATAAACTCATCTTT.

The chain uses TRDV1 and TRDJ1, with 12 bases fitting TRDD3. This CDR3 has 21 residues. Germline CDR1 is TSWWSYY and CDR2 is QGS. J lost 4 bases, V lost 1 base, and 19 bases had no gene match. This chain's CDR3 is CALGEREQPGPGGYEGDKLIF. In DNA, the CDR3 is TGTGCTCTTGGGGAACGAGAACAGCCCGGCCCTGGGGGATACGAGGGCGATAAACTCATCTTT.

The rearrangement links TRDV1 to TRDJ1, with 9 bases matching TRDD3. V shed 5 bases, J shed 1 base, and the junction held 23 bases outside the gene matches. The CDR3 extends over 21 amino acids. The germline V gene has CDR1 TSWWSYY and CDR2 QGS. CDR3 sequence (DNA): TGTGCTCTTGGGTCAATAGCCCCCCTTTCCTGGGGGATCTCCCCCACCGATAAACTCATCTTT. Its translation is CALGSIAPLSWGISPTDKLIF.

V is TRDV1 and J is TRDJ1; D unresolved. Trimming took off 4 bases at V and 4 bases at J, with 13 bases between the two ends. The CDR3 has 14 amino acids. Germline-derived CDR1 and CDR2 are TSWWSYY and QGS. This CDR3 is CALGVFRADDKLIF. The CDR3 DNA reads as TGTGCTCTTGGGGTTTTCCGGGCAGACGATAAACTCATCTTT.

In this sample, this clone turned up a few times. The chain recombines TRDV1 with TRDJ1; either TRDD2 or TRDD3 may fit D (6 bases each). There are 21 residues in the CDR3. The V end lost 1 base, the J end lost 1 base, and 28 bases lay between the germline ends. Germline values: CDR1 TSWWSYY, CDR2 QGS. The CDR3 DNA follows: TGTGCTCTTGGGGAACAATCCTACTCCGGGATATCGCGGGCGCCCACCGATAAACTCATCTTT. This translates into CALGEQSYSGISRAPTDKLIF.

As concerns this clone: A read error is possible here, since a much larger clone lies one base away. J is TRDJ1 and V is TRDV2; TRDD3 matches at 13 bases. J gave up 0 bases and V 3 bases, and 9 bases lay outside the gene matches. The CDR3 covers 18 residues. CDR1 is GEAIGNYY and CDR2 is EKD in the germline V gene. Here the CDR3 DNA reads TGTGCCTGTGACCTATTTTACTGGGGGATACGAAACACCGATAAACTCATCTTT. It codes for CACDLFYWGIRNTDKLIF.

This clone has a handful of counts. The V and J genes are TRDV1 and TRDJ1, with D perhaps matching TRDD3 (6 bases). CDR1 is TSWWSYY and CDR2 is QGS in the germline V gene. Trimming stripped 5 bases from V and 3 bases from J, with 31 bases between. The CDR3 has 20 residues. The CDR3 is CALGSIPRGNWVLEADKLIF. CDR3 bases: TGTGCTCTTGGGTCCATTCCGAGGGGGAACTGGGTTTTAGAGGCCGATAAACTCATCTTT.

This clone occurred a few times. V usage is TRDV1 and J usage is TRDJ1, with D possibly matching TRDD2 (5 bases). V dropped 2 bases and J dropped 0 bases, with 25 bases sitting between them. The CDR3 contains 20 residues. From germline, CDR1 is TSWWSYY and CDR2 QGS. The CDR3 loop is CALGEVHRFLGGSYTDKLIF. The CDR3 DNA is TGTGCTCTTGGGGAAGTCCACCGTTTCCTTGGTGGATCGTACACCGATAAACTCATCTTT.

V is TRDV1 and J is TRDJ1, with 7 nucleotides matching TRDD2. Germline V gives CDR1 TSWWSYY, CDR2 QGS. The ends lost 4 bases at V and 0 bases at J; junction bases unmatched: 14. This CDR3 comprises 18 residues. The CDR3 DNA sequence: TGTGCTCTTGGGGTTTCCTACGCAACAGCGGGGTACACCGATAAACTCATCTTT. It encodes CALGVSYATAGYTDKLIF.

This sequence joins TRDV1 and TRDJ1; 10 bases are a match to TRDD3. The CDR3 has 22 amino acids. Germline CDR1 is TSWWSYY and CDR2 is QGS. The trim removed 0 bases at V and 0 bases at J, leaving 19 bases unmatched. This CDR3 is CALGELTGLLVLGDRYTDKLIF. The CDR3 DNA follows: TGTGCTCTTGGGGAACTTACGGGCCTACTCGTACTGGGGGATCGTTACACCGATAAACTCATCTTT.

This clone turned up a few times. V and J are TRDV1 and TRDJ1, with a possible D match to TRDD2 (8 bases). CDR3 length equals 23 residues. Germline CDR1 is TSWWSYY and CDR2 is QGS. Trimming stripped 4 bases from V and 0 bases from J, with 36 bases between. The CDR3 nucleotides are TGTGCTCTTGGGGGTCTCCACCCCCTTCCTAGTCTGCCTGGGGGCTTTAACACCGATAAACTCATCTTT. It specifies CALGGLHPLPSLPGGFNTDKLIF.

V usage is TRDV1 and J usage is TRDJ1; 7 bases are a match to TRDD3. Per germline, CDR1 TSWWSYY and CDR2 QGS. V dropped 1 base and J dropped 3; count of bases not matched to a gene: 26. The CDR3 sequence is 22 residues long. CDR3 amino acids: CALGERLADSYPGGIPSDKLIF. DNA of the CDR3: TGTGCTCTTGGGGAACGCTTGGCGGATTCGTACCCTGGAGGGATACCGTCCGATAAACTCATCTTT.

A note on this clone: A read error may be the cause here, since a much bigger clone is one base away. This chain links TRDV2 with TRDJ3; no firm D call. This CDR3 is built from 15 residues. V lost 5 bases, J lost 2 bases, and 9 bases lay in between. The germline CDR1 and CDR2 sequences are GEAIGNYY and EKD. The CDR3 DNA reads TGTGCCTGTGGGAATGGGCCCTGGGACACCCGACAGATGTTTTTC. It specifies CACGNGPWDTRQMFF.

This clone was picked up one time. The V gene is TRDV1, the J gene TRDJ1; 10 nucleotides agree with TRDD3. Looked up from germline, CDR1 is TSWWSYY and CDR2 is QGS. The CDR3 is 24 residues long. The junction had 27 bases not matched to a gene; V was cut back by 2 bases and J by 0 bases. CDR3 in DNA: TGTGCTCTTGGGGAAACCCTCAGGAGCTTATCGTACTGGGGGATTCGGGAGTACACCGATAAACTCATCTTT. Its translation is CALGETLRSLSYWGIREYTDKLIF.

The gene calls are TRDV1 and TRDJ1; 9 bases map to TRDD2. V was clipped by 5 bases and J by 0 bases; unmatched bases: 28. The CDR3 contains 23 residues. Per germline, CDR1 TSWWSYY and CDR2 QGS. In DNA, the CDR3 is TGTGCTCTTGGGACCCCTTCCTACGGCGGATACGATCCAAACTTTAAGTACACCGATAAACTCATCTTT. It translates to CALGTPSYGGYDPNFKYTDKLIF.

Concerning this clone itself: This specimen includes other DNA sequences encoding the same CDR3. The chain links TRAV29/DV5 to TRDJ1; D perhaps matches TRDD2 (5 bases). The germline V gene has CDR1 NSMFDY and CDR2 ISSIKDK. There are 17 residues in the CDR3. The CDR3 sequence is CAANSGLRSSGFGKLIF. As DNA, the CDR3 is TGTGCCGCCAACTCCGGCCTACGCAGTAGCGGTTTTGGTAAACTCATCTTT.

The chain recombines TRDV1 with TRDJ1; 10 bases map to TRDD3. With V trimmed by 1 base and J by 0 bases, 29 bases remained unmatched. This CDR3 is built from 25 residues. Germline CDR1 TSWWSYY, CDR2 QGS. CDR3 nucleotide sequence: TGTGCTCTTGGGGAACAACCCTCCTTCATAACCTACGTGGGGGATACCCAGGACTACACCGATAAACTCATCTTT. This encodes CALGEQPSFITYVGDTQDYTDKLIF.

The V and J genes are TRDV1 and TRDJ1; weak D call: TRDD3 (6 bases). CDR1 and CDR2 (germline): TSWWSYY, QGS. CDR3 length: 24 amino acids. V was pared by 3 bases and J by 2 bases, with 40 bases between. The CDR3 loop reads CALGDTSFHAHYLGRSLWTDKLIF. The CDR3 region has the DNA TGTGCTCTTGGGGATACTTCTTTTCATGCCCATTATCTGGGGAGAAGTTTATGGACCGATAAACTCATCTTT.